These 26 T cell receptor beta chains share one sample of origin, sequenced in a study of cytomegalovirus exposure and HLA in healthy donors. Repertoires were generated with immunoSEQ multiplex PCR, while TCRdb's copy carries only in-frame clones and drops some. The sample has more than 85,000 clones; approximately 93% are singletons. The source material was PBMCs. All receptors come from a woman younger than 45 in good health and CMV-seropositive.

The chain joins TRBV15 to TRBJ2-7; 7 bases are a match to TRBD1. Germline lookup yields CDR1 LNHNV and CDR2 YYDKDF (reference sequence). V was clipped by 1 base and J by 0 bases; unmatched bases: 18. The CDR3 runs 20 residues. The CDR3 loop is CATSRGLTGINGPSSYEQYF. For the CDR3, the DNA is TGTGCCACCAGCAGAGGACTGACAGGGATTAACGGGCCTAGCTCCTACGAGCAGTACTTC.

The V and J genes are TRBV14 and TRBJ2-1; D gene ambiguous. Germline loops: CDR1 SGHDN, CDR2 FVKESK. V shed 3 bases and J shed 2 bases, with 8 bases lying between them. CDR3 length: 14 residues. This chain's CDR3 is CASSQRLTYNEQFF. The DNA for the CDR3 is TGTGCCAGCAGCCAGAGGCTAACCTACAATGAGCAGTTCTTC.

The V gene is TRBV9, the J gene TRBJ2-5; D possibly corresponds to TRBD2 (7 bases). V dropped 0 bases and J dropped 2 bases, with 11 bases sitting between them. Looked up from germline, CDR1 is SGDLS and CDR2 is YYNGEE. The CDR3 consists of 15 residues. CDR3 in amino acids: CASSVGGGEQETQYF. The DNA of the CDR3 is TGTGCCAGCAGCGTAGGAGGGGGGGAACAAGAGACCCAGTACTTC. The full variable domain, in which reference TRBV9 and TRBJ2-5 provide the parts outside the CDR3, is DSGVTQTPKHLITATGQRVTLRCSPRSGDLSVYWYQQSLDQGLQFLIQYYNGEERAKGNILERFSAQQFPDLHSELNLSSLELGDSALYFCASSVGGGEQETQYFGPGTRLLVL.

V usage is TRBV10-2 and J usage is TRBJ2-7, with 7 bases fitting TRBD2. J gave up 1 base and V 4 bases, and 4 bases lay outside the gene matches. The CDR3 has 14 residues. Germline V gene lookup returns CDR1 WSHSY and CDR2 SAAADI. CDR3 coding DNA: TGCGCCAGCAGTGGGGGGGGTATATCCTACGAGCAGTACTTC. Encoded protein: CASSGGGISYEQYF.

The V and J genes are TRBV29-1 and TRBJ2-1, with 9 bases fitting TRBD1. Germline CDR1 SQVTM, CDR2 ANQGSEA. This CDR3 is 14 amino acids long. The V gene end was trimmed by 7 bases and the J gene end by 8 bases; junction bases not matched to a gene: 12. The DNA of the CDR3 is TGCAGCGCCTCAGACAGGGGGAGTTGGGATGAGCAGTTCTTC. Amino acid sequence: CSASDRGSWDEQFF.

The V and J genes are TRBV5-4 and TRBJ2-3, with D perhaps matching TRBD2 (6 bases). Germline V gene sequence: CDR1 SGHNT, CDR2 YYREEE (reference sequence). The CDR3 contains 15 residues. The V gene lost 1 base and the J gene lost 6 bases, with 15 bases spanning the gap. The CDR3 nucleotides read TGTGCCAGCAGCTTGTCGTTAGCGGAGCGCGATACGCAGTATTTT. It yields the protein CASSLSLAERDTQYF.

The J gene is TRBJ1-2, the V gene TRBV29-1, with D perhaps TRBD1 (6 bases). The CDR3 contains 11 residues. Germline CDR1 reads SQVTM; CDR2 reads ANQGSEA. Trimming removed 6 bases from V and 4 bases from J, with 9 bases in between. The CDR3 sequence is CSVQDSYGYTF. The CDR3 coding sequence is TGCAGCGTCCAGGACAGCTATGGCTACACCTTC.

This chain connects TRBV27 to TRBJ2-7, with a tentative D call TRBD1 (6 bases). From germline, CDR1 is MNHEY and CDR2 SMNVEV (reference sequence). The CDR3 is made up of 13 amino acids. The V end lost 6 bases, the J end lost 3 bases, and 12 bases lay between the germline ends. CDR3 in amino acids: CASSRGLGYEQYF. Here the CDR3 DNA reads TGTGCCAGCAGCAGGGGTCTGGGCTACGAGCAGTACTTC.

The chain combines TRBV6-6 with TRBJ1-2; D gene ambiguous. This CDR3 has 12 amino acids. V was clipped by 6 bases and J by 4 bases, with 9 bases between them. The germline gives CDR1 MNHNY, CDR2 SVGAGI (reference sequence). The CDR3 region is CASSPGLYGYTF. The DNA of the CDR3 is TGTGCCAGCAGCCCAGGACTCTATGGCTACACCTTC.

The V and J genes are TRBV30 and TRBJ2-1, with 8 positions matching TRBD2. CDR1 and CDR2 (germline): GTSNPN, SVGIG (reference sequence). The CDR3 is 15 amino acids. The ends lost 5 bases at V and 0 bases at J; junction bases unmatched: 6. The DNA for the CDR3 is TGTGCCTGGGCCGGGACTAGGAGCTCCTACAATGAGCAGTTCTTC. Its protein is CAWAGTRSSYNEQFF.

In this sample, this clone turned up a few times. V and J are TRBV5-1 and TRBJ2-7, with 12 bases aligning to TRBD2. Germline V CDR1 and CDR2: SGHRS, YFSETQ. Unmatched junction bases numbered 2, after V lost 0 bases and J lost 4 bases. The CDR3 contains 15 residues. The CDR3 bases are TGCGCCAGCAGCTTGGCCGGGACTAGCGGGTACGAGCAGTACTTC. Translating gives CASSLAGTSGYEQYF.

In nucleotides, the CDR3 is TGTGCCAGCAGCTTAGGCCCAGTACCCTCCTACGAGCAGTACTTC. Protein product: CASSLGPVPSYEQYF. The chain joins TRBV11-2 to TRBJ2-7; D not resolved. V gave up 1 base and J gave up 0 bases, with 10 bases separating them. CDR1 is SGHAT and CDR2 is FQNNGV in the germline V gene. This CDR3 contains 15 residues. Using reference TRBV11-2 and TRBJ2-7 for the parts outside the CDR3, the full variable domain is EAGVAQSPRYKIIEKRQSVAFWCNPISGHATLYWYQQILGQGPKLLIQFQNNGVVDDSQLPKDRFSAERLKGVDSTLKIQPAKLEDSAVYLCASSLGPVPSYEQYFGPGTRLTVT.

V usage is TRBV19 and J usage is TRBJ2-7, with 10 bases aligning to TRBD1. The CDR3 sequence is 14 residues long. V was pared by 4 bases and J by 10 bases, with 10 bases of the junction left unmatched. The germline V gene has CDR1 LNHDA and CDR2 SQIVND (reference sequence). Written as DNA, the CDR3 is TGTGCCAGTAGTAGGGACAGGGGCGGTTTTGGACAGTACTTC. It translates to CASSRDRGGFGQYF.

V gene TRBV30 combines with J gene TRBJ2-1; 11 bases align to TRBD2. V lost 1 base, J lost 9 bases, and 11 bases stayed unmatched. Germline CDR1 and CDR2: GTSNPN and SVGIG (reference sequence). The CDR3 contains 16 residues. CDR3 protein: CAWSARLAGYLGEQFF. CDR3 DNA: TGTGCCTGGAGTGCAAGACTAGCGGGATATCTTGGTGAGCAGTTCTTC.

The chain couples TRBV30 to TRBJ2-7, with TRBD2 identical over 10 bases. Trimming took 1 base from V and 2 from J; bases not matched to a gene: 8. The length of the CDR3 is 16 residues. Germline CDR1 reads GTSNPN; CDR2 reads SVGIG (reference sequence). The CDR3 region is CAWSGGLAWGAYEQYF. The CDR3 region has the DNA TGTGCCTGGAGTGGGGGACTAGCGTGGGGAGCCTACGAGCAGTACTTC. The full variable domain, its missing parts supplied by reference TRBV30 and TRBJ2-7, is SQTIHQWPATLVQPVGSPLSLECTVEGTSNPNLYWYRQAAGRGLQLLFYSVGIGQISSEVPQNLSASRPQDRQFILSSKKLLLSDSGFYLCAWSGGLAWGAYEQYFGPGTRLTVT.

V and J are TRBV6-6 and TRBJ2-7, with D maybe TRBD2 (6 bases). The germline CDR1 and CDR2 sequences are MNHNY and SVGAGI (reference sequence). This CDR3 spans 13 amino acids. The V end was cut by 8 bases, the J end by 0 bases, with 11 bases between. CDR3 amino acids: CASWPGVSYEQYF. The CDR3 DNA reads TGTGCCAGCTGGCCGGGGGTCTCCTACGAGCAGTACTTC.

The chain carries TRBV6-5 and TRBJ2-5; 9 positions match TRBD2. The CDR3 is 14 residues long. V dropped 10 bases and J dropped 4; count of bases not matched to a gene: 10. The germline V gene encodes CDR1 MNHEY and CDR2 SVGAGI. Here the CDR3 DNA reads TGTGCCACCACGGGAGCGGGAGGCTCAGAGACCCAGTACTTC. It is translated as CATTGAGGSETQYF.

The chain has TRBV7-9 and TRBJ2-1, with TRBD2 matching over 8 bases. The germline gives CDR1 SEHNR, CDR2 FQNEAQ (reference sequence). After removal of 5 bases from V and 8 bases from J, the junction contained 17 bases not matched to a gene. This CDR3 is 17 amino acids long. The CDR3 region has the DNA TGTGCCAGCAGCCAACCACACTTAGCGGGAAGGGTCTATGAGCAGTTCTTC. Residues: CASSQPHLAGRVYEQFF.

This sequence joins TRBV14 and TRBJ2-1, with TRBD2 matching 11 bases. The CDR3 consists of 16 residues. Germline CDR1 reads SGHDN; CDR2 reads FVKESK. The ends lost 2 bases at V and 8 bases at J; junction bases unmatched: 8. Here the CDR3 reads CASSQILAGVRDEQFF. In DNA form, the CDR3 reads TGTGCCAGCAGCCAAATACTAGCGGGAGTACGGGATGAGCAGTTCTTC.

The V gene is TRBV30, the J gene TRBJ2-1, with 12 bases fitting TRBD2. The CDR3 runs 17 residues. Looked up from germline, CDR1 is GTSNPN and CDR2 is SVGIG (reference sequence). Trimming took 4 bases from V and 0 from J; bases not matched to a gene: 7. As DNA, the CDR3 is TGTGCCTGGACAGGGGGACTAGCGGGCCTCTCCTACAATGAGCAGTTCTTC. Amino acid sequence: CAWTGGLAGLSYNEQFF.

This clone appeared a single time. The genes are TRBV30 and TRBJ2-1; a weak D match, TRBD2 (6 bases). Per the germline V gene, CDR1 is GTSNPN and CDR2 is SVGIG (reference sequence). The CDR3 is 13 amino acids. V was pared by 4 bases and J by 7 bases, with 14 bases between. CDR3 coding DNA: TGTGCCTGGAATGAGCGGGTGGGGAATGAGCAGTTCTTC. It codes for CAWNERVGNEQFF.

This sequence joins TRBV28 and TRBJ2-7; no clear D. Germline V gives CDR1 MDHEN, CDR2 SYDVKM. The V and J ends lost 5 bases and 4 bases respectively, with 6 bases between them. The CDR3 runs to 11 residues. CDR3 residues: CASSALYEQYF. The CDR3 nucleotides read TGTGCCAGCAGTGCTCTATACGAGCAGTACTTC.

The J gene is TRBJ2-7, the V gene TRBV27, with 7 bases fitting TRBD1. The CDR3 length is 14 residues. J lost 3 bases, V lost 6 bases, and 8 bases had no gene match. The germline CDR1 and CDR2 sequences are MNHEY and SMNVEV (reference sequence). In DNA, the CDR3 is TGTGCCAGCAGACTCCGGGACAGAGACTACGAGCAGTACTTC. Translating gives CASRLRDRDYEQYF.

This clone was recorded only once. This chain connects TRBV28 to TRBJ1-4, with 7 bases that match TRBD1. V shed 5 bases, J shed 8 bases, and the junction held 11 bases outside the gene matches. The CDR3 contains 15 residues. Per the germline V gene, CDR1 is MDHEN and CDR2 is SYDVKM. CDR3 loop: CASSLVQGPPEKLFF. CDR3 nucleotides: TGTGCCAGCAGTCTCGTACAGGGGCCCCCCGAAAAACTGTTTTTT.

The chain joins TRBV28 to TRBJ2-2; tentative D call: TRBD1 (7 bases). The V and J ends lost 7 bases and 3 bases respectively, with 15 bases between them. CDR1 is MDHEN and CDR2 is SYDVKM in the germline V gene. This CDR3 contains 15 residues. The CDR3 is CASNPDREDTGELFF. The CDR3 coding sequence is TGTGCCAGCAACCCCGACAGGGAGGACACCGGGGAGCTGTTTTTT.

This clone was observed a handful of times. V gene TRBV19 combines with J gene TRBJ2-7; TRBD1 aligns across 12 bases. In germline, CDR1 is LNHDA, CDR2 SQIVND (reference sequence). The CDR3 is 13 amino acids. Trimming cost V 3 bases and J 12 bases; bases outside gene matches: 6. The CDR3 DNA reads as TGTGCCAGTAGTATGGGACAGGGGGCCATTGTGTACTTC. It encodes CASSMGQGAIVYF. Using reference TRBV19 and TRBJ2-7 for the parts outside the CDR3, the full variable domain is DGGITQSPKYLFRKEGQNVTLSCEQNLNHDAMYWYRQDPGQGLRLIYYSQIVNDFQKGDIAEGYSVSREKKESFPLTVTSAQKNPTAFYLCASSMGQGAIVYFGPGTRLTVT.